The sequence of this T cell receptor beta chain was determined in a study of neurological immune-mediated disorders (dated by TCRdb to the late 2010s). For the wider study: Using UMI-based sequencing, the study compared peripheral blood TCR-beta repertoires from patients with HTLV-I-associated myelopathy (HAM/TSP), patients with multiple sclerosis, and healthy controls. Of the approximately 66 subjects in the cohort, around 14 were HAM/TSP patients, around 34 were multiple sclerosis patients, and 20 were healthy controls. Alongside PBMC samples, the set of about 100 TCR-beta libraries contained longitudinal samples, technical triplicates, and paired CD4+ and CD8+ T-cell subsets that had been sorted. Longitudinal HAM/TSP and healthy donors had 3 time-points each (about 3-40 month intervals).

Results the study describes overall, beyond this receptor: Expanded clones from different subjects shared no identical CDR3 amino acid sequences, which suggests that TCR-beta repertoires were private in all groups. TCR clonal expansion was greatest in HAM/TSP patients and smallest in MS patients, who ranked below even healthy controls.

On this clonotype itself: Its antigen is still unknown. The junction and the germline gene differ at one end; a read error may be behind it.

To synthesize cDNA, template-switch 5'RACE was performed with a primer carrying a 10-nucleotide random unique molecular identifier so that each TCR transcript was tagged. Every sequencing run covered 15-18 subjects and yielded more than 180 million TCR-beta sequences. Total RNA was extracted with the RNeasy kit. The KAPA Real-time Library Amplification kit was used to amplify TCR-beta VDJ regions with primers for the TCR constant region and the 5'RACE anchor. Sample indexes and Illumina adaptors were added in a first PCR, and a second PCR then increased library yield. After Ampure bead purification, the TCR product of roughly 650 bp was size-selected on a 2% E-gel SizeSelection system. Library quality was checked on a Bioanalyzer, concentration was measured with Qubit, and libraries were quantified with the Kapa Library Quantification kit before pooling. Paired-end 2 x 150 bp sequencing of the libraries was performed on an Illumina HiSeq 2500. To increase sequence diversity, roughly 24-32% phiX was spiked into each library pool. In the authors' own workflow: The UMI-based MiGEC pipeline processed quality-filtered reads and removed over 75% of raw TCR sequences during error correction. IMGT germline references were used for alignment of VDJ genes, and clonotypes were defined by a unique CDR3 amino acid sequence together with V-J genes. Clonal expansion, Shannon diversity and CDR3 relatedness were evaluated with VDJtools (CalcPairwiseDistances, ClusterSamples), while phylogenetic trees were built in CLCbio workbench. Using coefficient-of-variation modelling across technical triplicates, the study counted a clone as expanded if it had at least 8 unique UMIs. Through fastp at Q25 and MiXCR, TCRdb rebuilt clones from the public reads, retaining in-frame beta chains. Rows are unified per CDR3 protein, each entry keeping the most common DNA and genes. TCRdb's processing, not the study's, gives the V and J calls here. Counted in this sample were 70,000 to 95,000 distinct CDR3 sequences; about 13% of them appeared once. The top ten hold approximately 4.5% of the sample.

The time point label corresponds to: longitudinal time-point 2. Libraries from unsorted PBMCs were made from 2 million PBMCs kept in RNAlater at -80 degrees C until RNA extraction. PBMCs were separated from peripheral blood using Ficoll-Hypaque density gradient centrifugation and then cryopreserved in liquid nitrogen. The cysteine opens and the phenylalanine closes a CDR3 of 15 amino acids. Only CDR3 DNA remains: 45 bases, in frame from the first base. In the germline V gene (reference sequence), CDR1 corresponds to DFQATT and CDR2 to SNEGSKA. The chain is encoded by TRBV20-1 joined to TRBJ2-1, and 11 bases in between align with TRBD2. This clonotype originated in a female donor with HTLV-1-associated myelopathy (HAM/TSP). Sequenced sample: PBMCs. The nucleotide sequence reads as follows: TGCAGTGCTGTCCCGGGACTAGCGGTGACCGATGAGCATTTCTTC. This sequence encodes CSAVPGLAVTDEHFF.